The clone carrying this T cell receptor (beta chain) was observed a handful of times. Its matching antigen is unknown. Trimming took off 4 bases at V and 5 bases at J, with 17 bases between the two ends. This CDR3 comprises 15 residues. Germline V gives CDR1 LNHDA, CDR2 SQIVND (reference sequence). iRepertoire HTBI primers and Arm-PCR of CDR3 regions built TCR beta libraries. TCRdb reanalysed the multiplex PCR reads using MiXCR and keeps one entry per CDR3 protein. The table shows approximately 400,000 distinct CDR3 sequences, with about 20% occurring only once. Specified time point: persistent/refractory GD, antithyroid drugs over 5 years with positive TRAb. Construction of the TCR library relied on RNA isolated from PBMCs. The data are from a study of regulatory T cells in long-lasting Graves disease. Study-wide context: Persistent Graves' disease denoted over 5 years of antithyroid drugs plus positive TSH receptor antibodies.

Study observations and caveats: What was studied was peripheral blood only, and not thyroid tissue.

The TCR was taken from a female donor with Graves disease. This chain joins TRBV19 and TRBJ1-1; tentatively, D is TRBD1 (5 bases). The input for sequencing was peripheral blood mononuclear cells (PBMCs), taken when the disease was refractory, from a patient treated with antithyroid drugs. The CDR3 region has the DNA TGTGCCAGTAGTACCGGGGGTGTGGGGGGGACTGAAGCTTTCTTT. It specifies CASSTGGVGGTEAFF.